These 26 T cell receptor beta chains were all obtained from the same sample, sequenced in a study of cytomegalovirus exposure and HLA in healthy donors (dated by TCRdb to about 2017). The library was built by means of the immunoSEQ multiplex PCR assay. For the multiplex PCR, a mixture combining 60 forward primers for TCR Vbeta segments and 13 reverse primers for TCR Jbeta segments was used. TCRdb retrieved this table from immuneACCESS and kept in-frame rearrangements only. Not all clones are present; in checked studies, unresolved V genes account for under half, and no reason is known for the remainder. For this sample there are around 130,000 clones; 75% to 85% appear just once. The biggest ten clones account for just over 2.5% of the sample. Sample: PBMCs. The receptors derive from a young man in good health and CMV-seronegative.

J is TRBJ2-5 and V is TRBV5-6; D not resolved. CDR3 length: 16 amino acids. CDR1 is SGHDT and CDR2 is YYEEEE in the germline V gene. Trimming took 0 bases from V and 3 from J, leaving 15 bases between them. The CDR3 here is CASSLVLAEPKETQYF. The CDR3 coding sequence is TGTGCCAGCAGCTTGGTGTTGGCAGAACCAAAAGAGACCCAGTACTTC.

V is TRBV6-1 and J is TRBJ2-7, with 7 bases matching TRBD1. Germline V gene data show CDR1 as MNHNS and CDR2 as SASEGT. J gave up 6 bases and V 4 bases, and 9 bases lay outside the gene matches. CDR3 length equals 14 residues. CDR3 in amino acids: CASSGGTAPGEQYF. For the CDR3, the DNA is TGTGCCAGCAGTGGGGGGACAGCCCCGGGCGAGCAGTACTTC.

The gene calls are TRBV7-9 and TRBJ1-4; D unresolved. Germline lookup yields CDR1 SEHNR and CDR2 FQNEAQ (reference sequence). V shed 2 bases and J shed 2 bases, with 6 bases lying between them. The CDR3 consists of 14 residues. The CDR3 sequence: CASSLTNTNEKLFF. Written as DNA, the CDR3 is TGTGCCAGCAGCTTAACTAATACTAATGAAAAACTGTTTTTT.

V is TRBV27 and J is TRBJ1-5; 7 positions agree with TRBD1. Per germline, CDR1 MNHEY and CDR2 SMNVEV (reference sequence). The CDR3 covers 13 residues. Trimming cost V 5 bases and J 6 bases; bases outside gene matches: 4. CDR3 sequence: CASSNRGGQPQHF. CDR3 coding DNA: TGTGCCAGCAGTAACAGGGGTGGTCAGCCCCAGCATTTT.

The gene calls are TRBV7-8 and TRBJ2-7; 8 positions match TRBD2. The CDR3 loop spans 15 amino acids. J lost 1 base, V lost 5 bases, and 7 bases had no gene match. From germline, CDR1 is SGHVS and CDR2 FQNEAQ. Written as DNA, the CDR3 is TGTGCCAGCAGCGCCCAGACTAGCGTTTCCTACGAGCAGTACTTC. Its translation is CASSAQTSVSYEQYF.

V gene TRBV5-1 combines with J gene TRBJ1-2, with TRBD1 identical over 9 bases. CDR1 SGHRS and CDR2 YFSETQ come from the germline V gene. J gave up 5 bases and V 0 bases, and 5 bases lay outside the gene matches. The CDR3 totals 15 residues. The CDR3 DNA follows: TGCGCCAGCAGCTTGGACAGGGGGCTTGAATATGGCTACACCTTC. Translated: CASSLDRGLEYGYTF.

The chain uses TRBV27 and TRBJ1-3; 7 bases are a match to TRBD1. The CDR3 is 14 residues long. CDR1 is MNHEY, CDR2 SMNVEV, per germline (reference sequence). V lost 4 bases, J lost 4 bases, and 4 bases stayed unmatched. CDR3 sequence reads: CASSSGTAGNTIYF. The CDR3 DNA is TGTGCCAGCAGTTCCGGGACAGCCGGAAACACCATATATTTT.

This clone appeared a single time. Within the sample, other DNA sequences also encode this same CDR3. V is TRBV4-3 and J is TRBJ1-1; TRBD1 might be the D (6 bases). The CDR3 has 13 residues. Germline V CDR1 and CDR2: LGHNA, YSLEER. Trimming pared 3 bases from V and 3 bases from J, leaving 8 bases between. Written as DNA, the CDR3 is TGCGCCAGCAGCCAGGACAGTTACACTGAAGCTTTCTTT. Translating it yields CASSQDSYTEAFF.

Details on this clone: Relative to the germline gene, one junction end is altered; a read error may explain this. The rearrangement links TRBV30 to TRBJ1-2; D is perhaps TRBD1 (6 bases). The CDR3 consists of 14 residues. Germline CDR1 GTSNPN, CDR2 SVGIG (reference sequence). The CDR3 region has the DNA TGTGCCTGGAGCTCCATCCAACAGGGTCTTGGCTACCCCTTC. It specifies CAWSSIQQGLGYPF.

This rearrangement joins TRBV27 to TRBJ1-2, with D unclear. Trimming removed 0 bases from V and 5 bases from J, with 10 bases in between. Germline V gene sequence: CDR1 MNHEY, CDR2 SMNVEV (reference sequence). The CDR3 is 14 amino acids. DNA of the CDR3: TGTGCCAGCAGTTTATCTAACCCCGGTTATGGCTACACCTTC. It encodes CASSLSNPGYGYTF.

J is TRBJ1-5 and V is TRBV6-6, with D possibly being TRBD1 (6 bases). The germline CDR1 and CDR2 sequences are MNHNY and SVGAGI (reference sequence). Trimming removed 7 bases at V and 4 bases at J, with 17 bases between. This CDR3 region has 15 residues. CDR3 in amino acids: CASTKSGTRNQPQHF. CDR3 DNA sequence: TGTGCCAGCACCAAATCCGGGACAAGGAATCAGCCCCAGCATTTT.

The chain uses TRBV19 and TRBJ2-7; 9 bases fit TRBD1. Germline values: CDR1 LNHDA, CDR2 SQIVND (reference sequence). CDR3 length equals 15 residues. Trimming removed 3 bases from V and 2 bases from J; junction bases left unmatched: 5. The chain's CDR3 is CASSIGTGLAYEQYF. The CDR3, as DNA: TGTGCCAGTAGTATTGGGACAGGGTTGGCCTACGAGCAGTACTTC.

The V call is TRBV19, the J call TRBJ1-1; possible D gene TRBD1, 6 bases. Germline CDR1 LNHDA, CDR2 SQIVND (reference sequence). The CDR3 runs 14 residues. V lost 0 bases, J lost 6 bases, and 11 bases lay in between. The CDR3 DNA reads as TGTGCCAGTAGTATAGACGGGGCAGGGGCTGAAGCTTTCTTT. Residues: CASSIDGAGAEAFF.

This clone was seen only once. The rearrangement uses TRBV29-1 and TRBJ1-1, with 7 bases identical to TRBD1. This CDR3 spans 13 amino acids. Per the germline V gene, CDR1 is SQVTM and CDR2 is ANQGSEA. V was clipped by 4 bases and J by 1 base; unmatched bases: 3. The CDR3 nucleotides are TGCAGCGTTGCGGACAGGTGGAACACTGAAGCTTTCTTT. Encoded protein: CSVADRWNTEAFF.

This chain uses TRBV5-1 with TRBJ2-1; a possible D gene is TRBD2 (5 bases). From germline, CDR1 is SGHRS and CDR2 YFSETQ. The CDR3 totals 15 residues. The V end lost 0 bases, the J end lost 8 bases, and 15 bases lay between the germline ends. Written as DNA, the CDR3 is TGCGCCAGCAGCTTGGCCTCGGTCCCGAGGGATGAGCAGTTCTTC. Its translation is CASSLASVPRDEQFF.

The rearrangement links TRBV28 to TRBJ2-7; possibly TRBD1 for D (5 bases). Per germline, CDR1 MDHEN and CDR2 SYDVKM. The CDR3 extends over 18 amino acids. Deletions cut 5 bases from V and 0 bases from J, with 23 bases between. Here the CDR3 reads CASSTQRQYKGFSYEQYF. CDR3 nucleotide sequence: TGTGCCAGCAGTACCCAACGACAGTACAAGGGATTCTCCTACGAGCAGTACTTC.

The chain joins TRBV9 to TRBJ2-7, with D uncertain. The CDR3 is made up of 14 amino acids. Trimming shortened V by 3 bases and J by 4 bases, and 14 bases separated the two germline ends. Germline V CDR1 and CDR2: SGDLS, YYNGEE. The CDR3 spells CASSATSSEYEQYF. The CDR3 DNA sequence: TGTGCCAGCAGCGCCACGTCGAGCGAATACGAGCAGTACTTC.

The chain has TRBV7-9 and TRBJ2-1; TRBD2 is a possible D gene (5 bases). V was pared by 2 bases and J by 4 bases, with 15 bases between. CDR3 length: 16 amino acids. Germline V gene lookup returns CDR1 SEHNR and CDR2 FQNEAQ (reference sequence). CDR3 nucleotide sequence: TGTGCCAGCAGCTTACTGAGAGTAGCGCCATACAATGAGCAGTTCTTC. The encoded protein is CASSLLRVAPYNEQFF.

DNA for the CDR3: TGCGCCAGCAGTGAGGGAAGGGGGACTGAAGCTTTCTTT. Protein: CASSEGRGTEAFF. This chain joins TRBV10-2 and TRBJ1-1, with D possibly being TRBD1 (6 bases). The length of the CDR3 is 13 residues. Between the trimmed V and J ends, which lost 2 bases and 5 bases, there was a span of 9 bases. Looked up from germline, CDR1 is WSHSY and CDR2 is SAAADI.

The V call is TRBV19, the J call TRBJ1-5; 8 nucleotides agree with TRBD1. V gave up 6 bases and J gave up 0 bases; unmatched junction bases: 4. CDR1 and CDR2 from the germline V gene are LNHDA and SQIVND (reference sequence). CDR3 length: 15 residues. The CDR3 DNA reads TGTGCCAGTAGACTGGACAGGGATAGCAATCAGCCCCAGCATTTT. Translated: CASRLDRDSNQPQHF.

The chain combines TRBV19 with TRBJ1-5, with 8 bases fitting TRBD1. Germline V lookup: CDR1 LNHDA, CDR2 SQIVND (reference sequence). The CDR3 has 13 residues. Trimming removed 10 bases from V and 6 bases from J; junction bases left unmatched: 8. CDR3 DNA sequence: TGTGCCACCGGACAGGGTATTAGTCAGCCCCAGCATTTT. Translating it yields CATGQGISQPQHF. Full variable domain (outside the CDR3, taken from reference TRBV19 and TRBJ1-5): DGGITQSPKYLFRKEGQNVTLSCEQNLNHDAMYWYRQDPGQGLRLIYYSQIVNDFQKGDIAEGYSVSREKKESFPLTVTSAQKNPTAFYLCATGQGISQPQHFGDGTRLSIL.

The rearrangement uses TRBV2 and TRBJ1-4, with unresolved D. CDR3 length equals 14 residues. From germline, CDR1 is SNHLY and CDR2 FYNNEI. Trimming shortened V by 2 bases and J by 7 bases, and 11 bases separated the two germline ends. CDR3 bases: TGTGCCAGCAGTGAACTCCGGGTTGGTGAAAAACTGTTTTTT. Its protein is CASSELRVGEKLFF.

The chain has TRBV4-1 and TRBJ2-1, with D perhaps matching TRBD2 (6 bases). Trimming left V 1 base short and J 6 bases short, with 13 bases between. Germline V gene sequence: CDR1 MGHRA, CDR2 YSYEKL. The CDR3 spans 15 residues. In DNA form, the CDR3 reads TGCGCCAGCAGCCAAGCCGTGGGAGCGGGCAATGAGCAGTTCTTC. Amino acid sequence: CASSQAVGAGNEQFF.

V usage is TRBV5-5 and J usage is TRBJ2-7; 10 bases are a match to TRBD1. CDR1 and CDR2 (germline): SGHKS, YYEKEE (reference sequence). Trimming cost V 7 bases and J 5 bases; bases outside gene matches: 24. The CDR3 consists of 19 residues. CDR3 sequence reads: CASHNKTGGPTAAWDEQYF. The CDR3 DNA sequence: TGTGCCAGCCACAATAAGACAGGGGGCCCAACGGCGGCCTGGGACGAGCAGTACTTC.

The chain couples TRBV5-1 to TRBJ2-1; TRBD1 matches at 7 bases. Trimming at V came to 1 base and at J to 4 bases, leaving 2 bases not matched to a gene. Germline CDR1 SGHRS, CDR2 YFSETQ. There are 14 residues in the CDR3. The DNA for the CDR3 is TGCGCCAGCAGCTTGTTACAGGGGTACAATGAGCAGTTCTTC. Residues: CASSLLQGYNEQFF.

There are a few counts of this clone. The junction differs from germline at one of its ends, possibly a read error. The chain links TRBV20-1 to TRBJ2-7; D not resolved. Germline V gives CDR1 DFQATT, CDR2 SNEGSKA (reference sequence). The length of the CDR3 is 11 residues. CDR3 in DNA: TGCAGTGCTCGAGACGGCTACGAGCAGTACTTC. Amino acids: CSARDGYEQYF.